The subject of this entry is one TCR beta chain. These data come from a study of blood T cell repertoires in COVID-19. Original data processing: The assay estimated nucleated cells by amplifying reference gene primers. Clones were read by immunoSEQ multiplex PCR, and TCRdb kept only the in-frame ones, dropping some. V, J and clone size are taken as reported in that table, and D and trimming were inferred from the DNA itself. The table includes 150,000 to 200,000 clones, about 80% detected once. Seattle cases were enrolled at active infection and followed longitudinally. V shed 1 base and J 6 bases; nucleotides not matched to a gene: 5. The CDR3 totals 15 residues. CDR1 is MGHRA, CDR2 YSYEKL, per germline.

What was sequenced was peripheral blood. The TCR was taken from a woman between 35 and 50 years old with COVID-19, enrolled during active disease. The V call is TRBV4-1, the J call TRBJ1-5; 8 positions agree with TRBD1. CDR3 residues: CASSQVAGGGQPQHF. DNA for the CDR3: TGCGCCAGCAGCCAAGTGGCAGGGGGCGGTCAGCCCCAGCATTTT.